These T cell receptor beta chains were read from a single sample in a study of T cell changes during pregnancy in multiple sclerosis. The protocol was immunoSEQ multiplex PCR, while the TCRdb copy is restricted to in-frame clones and leaves out a portion. The sample lists approximately 99,000 clones; 90% were seen once. The sequences come from peripheral blood, collected in the second trimester of pregnancy. The receptor source for this set is a female donor in good health, enrolled as a control in a pregnancy study. Both conserved end residues are part of each CDR3. Fields, in order: J gene, V gene, D gene, clone size, CDR3 protein, CDR3 DNA. D genes are given only for firm matches. A row's size may be missing; if present it is once, few, many or a size class.

TRBJ2-7,TRBV18,TRBD1,few,CASSRQGAWEQYF,TGTGCCAGCTCGCGACAGGGGGCCTGGGAGCAGTACTTC
TRBJ2-1,TRBV2,.,.,CASRPPTGNSYNEQFF,TGTGCCAGCAGGCCTCCCACAGGGAACTCCTACAATGAGCAGTTCTTC
TRBJ2-7,TRBV5-1,TRBD1,few,CASSLYLDNRDRNNEQYF,TGCGCCAGCAGCTTGTATCTCGATAATCGGGACAGGAACAACGAGCAGTACTTC
TRBJ1-1,TRBV29-1,TRBD1,.,CSVWDRGSTEAFF,TGCAGCGTTTGGGACAGGGGATCGACTGAAGCTTTCTTT
TRBJ1-3,TRBV10-3,TRBD1,.,CAITRDRGDSGNTIYF,TGTGCCATCACCCGGGACAGGGGGGACTCTGGAAACACCATATATTTT
TRBJ1-6,TRBV5-1,TRBD1,.,CASSFDREGSPLHF,TGCGCCAGCAGCTTCGACAGGGAAGGTTCACCCCTCCACTTT
TRBJ1-1,TRBV2,TRBD1,.,CASRRDRGLIEAFF,TGTGCCAGCCGCCGGGACAGGGGGCTTATTGAAGCTTTCTTT
TRBJ2-3,TRBV5-1,TRBD2,.,CASSFGGRASDTQYF,TGCGCCAGCAGCTTCGGCGGGAGGGCGTCAGATACGCAGTATTTT
TRBJ1-2,TRBV6-1,.,.,CASRWLAGNYGYTF,TGTGCCAGCAGATGGCTGGCAGGGAACTATGGCTACACCTTC
TRBJ1-2,TRBV28,TRBD1,.,CASRGTGPVAWGYTF,TGTGCCAGCAGAGGGACAGGGCCCGTGGCTTGGGGCTACACCTTC
TRBJ2-7,TRBV5-1,TRBD2,.,CASSLASIAGAYEQYF,TGCGCCAGCAGCTTGGCTTCGATAGCGGGAGCCTACGAGCAGTACTTC
TRBJ1-4,TRBV4-3,TRBD1,.,CASSQGMGQGGQKLFF,TGCGCCAGCAGCCAAGGAATGGGACAGGGGGGACAAAAACTGTTTTTT
TRBJ1-2,TRBV4-3,.,.,CASSQVMRYGYTF,TGCGCCAGCAGCCAAGTTATGCGGTACGGCTACACCTTC
TRBJ1-1,TRBV18,.,.,CASSPLGDSNLHFF,TGTGCCAGCTCACCACTGGGGGACTCTAATCTACATTTCTTT
TRBJ2-1,TRBV18,.,.,CASSPQTGVGNEQFF,TGTGCCAGCTCACCGCAGACGGGAGTAGGGAATGAGCAGTTCTTC
TRBJ1-1,TRBV19,.,.,CASSIGEGVAEAFF,TGTGCCAGTAGTATTGGGGAAGGGGTCGCTGAAGCTTTCTTT
TRBJ1-1,TRBV6-5,TRBD1,.,CASKKDRGHNTEAFF,TGTGCCAGCAAAAAGGACAGGGGGCACAACACTGAAGCTTTCTTT
TRBJ2-1,TRBV7-9,TRBD2,.,CASSLAGEGLANNEQFF,TGTGCCAGCAGCTTAGCAGGGGAGGGGCTAGCCAACAATGAGCAGTTCTTC
TRBJ1-4,TRBV4-3,.,.,CASSLVATNEKLFF,TGCGCCAGCAGCCTCGTTGCAACTAATGAAAAACTGTTTTTT
TRBJ1-2,TRBV9,.,few,CASSPGGGDYGYTF,TGTGCCAGCAGCCCTGGAGGGGGGGACTATGGCTACACCTTC
TRBJ2-2,TRBV9,TRBD2,.,CASSVGAGDDTGELFF,TGTGCCAGCAGCGTAGGAGCGGGGGATGACACCGGGGAGCTGTTTTTT
TRBJ1-2,TRBV2,.,.,CASTPGANYGYTF,TGTGCCAGCACCCCCGGGGCTAACTATGGCTACACCTTC
TRBJ1-4,TRBV5-1,.,.,CASSFRGNGATNEKLFF,TGCGCCAGCAGCTTCCGGGGTAACGGTGCAACTAATGAAAAACTGTTTTTT
TRBJ1-2,TRBV5-1,TRBD1,.,CASSSSSGGDGYTF,TGCGCCAGCAGCTCAAGCTCAGGGGGCGATGGCTACACCTTC
TRBJ1-1,TRBV6-4,TRBD1,once,CASSPSGQMNTEAFF,TGTGCCAGCAGTCCTTCGGGACAGATGAACACTGAAGCTTTCTTT
TRBJ1-2,TRBV9,.,.,CASSRRDGRDGYTF,TGTGCCAGCAGCCGGAGGGATGGGAGAGATGGCTACACCTTC
TRBJ2-2,TRBV9,.,.,CASNRDPGELFF,TGTGCCAGCAACAGGGACCCCGGGGAGCTGTTTTTT
TRBJ2-7,TRBV5-4,TRBD1,.,CASSVRKGQGSYEQYF,TGTGCCAGCAGCGTGAGAAAGGGACAGGGTTCCTACGAGCAGTACTTC
TRBJ2-3,TRBV18,TRBD1,.,CASSPGTGGRADTQYF,TGTGCCAGCTCTCCGGGGACAGGGGGTAGGGCAGATACGCAGTATTTT
TRBJ1-1,TRBV28,TRBD1,few,CASNRGQGALNTEAFF,TGTGCCAGCAACCGAGGACAGGGGGCCCTGAACACTGAAGCTTTCTTT
TRBJ1-1,TRBV29-1,TRBD1,few,CSVEWTGGPNTEAFF,TGCAGCGTTGAATGGACAGGGGGGCCGAACACTGAAGCTTTCTTT
TRBJ1-5,TRBV2,.,.,CASTKSAGPGHPQHF,TGTGCCAGCACAAAAAGTGCGGGCCCGGGTCACCCCCAGCATTTT
TRBJ2-1,TRBV15,TRBD2,.,CATSGFSGGHGNEQFF,TGTGCCACCAGCGGTTTCTCGGGGGGGCATGGCAATGAGCAGTTCTTC
TRBJ2-5,TRBV7-6,TRBD1,.,CASSRRQGQTQYF,TGTGCCAGCAGCCGGAGACAGGGACAGACCCAGTACTTC
TRBJ2-7,TRBV14,TRBD1,.,CASSQGQGVDYEQYF,TGTGCCAGCAGCCAAGGACAGGGGGTTGACTACGAGCAGTACTTC
TRBJ2-3,TRBV4-2,TRBD2,.,CASSQGNLAADTQYF,TGTGCCAGCAGCCAAGGTAATCTAGCGGCGGATACGCAGTATTTT
TRBJ1-1,TRBV18,TRBD1,.,CASSPNGQGEAFF,TGTGCCAGCTCACCCAACGGACAGGGAGAAGCTTTCTTT
TRBJ1-5,TRBV6-1,TRBD1,.,CASSASTGTGFIQPQHF,TGTGCCAGCAGTGCCTCGACAGGGACAGGGTTCATTCAGCCCCAGCATTTT
TRBJ2-4,TRBV28,.,once,CASKTGNIQYF,TGTGCCAGCAAGACGGGAAACATTCAGTACTTC
TRBJ2-1,TRBV27,.,.,CASSVQGNEQFF,TGTGCCAGCAGTGTCCAGGGCAATGAGCAGTTCTTC
TRBJ1-1,TRBV20-1,.,.,CSAHPAGAFF,TGCAGTGCCCATCCGGCGGGAGCTTTCTTT
TRBJ2-2,TRBV10-3,TRBD2,.,CAISDRAGRNTGELFF,TGTGCCATCAGCGACCGAGCGGGAAGGAACACCGGGGAGCTGTTTTTT
TRBJ2-2,TRBV7-2,TRBD1,.,CASSLGVGQAQGTGELFF,TGTGCCAGCAGCTTAGGGGTCGGACAGGCCCAGGGCACCGGGGAGCTGTTTTTT
TRBJ1-6,TRBV5-5,TRBD1,.,CASSFDFRGLDSPLHF,TGTGCCAGCAGCTTCGATTTCAGGGGGCTGGATTCACCCCTCCACTTT
TRBJ1-4,TRBV11-2,.,.,CASSLVSGEGSPNEKLFF,TGTGCCAGCAGCTTAGTATCGGGGGAGGGGAGTCCTAATGAAAAACTGTTTTTT
TRBJ2-1,TRBV12-1,.,.,CASSFASGGGHWNEQFF,TGTGCCAGCAGCTTCGCTAGCGGGGGGGGGCATTGGAATGAGCAGTTCTTC
TRBJ1-2,TRBV27,.,.,CASSLGTRNYGYTF,TGTGCCAGCAGTTTGGGGACACGAAACTATGGCTACACCTTC
TRBJ2-1,TRBV7-9,.,.,CASRPGQNEQFF,TGTGCCAGCAGACCAGGACAGAATGAGCAGTTCTTC
TRBJ2-5,TRBV7-9,TRBD1,once,CASSLRTGGAEETQYF,TGTGCCAGCAGCCTAAGGACAGGGGGGGCGGAGGAGACCCAGTACTTC
TRBJ1-2,TRBV27,TRBD1,.,CASSLSPGGPSNYGYTF,TGTGCCAGCAGTTTATCGCCAGGGGGCCCGTCTAACTATGGCTACACCTTC
TRBJ2-2,TRBV10-3,.,.,CAISEGGSNTGELFF,TGTGCCATCAGTGAGGGGGGGTCGAACACCGGGGAGCTGTTTTTT
TRBJ2-3,TRBV10-3,TRBD2,.,CAISLSGVTDTQYF,TGTGCCATCAGTCTTAGCGGGGTCACAGATACGCAGTATTTT
TRBJ1-1,TRBV9,.,.,CASSGTAGDTEAFF,TGTGCCAGCAGCGGGACCGCGGGGGACACTGAAGCTTTCTTT
TRBJ2-7,TRBV4-2,TRBD1,.,CASSQRDSPSYEQYF,TGTGCCAGCAGCCAAAGGGACAGCCCTTCCTACGAGCAGTACTTC
TRBJ1-1,TRBV21-1,.,.,CASSKSLKGKETEAFF,TGTGCCAGCAGCAAATCCCTTAAGGGGAAAGAAACTGAAGCTTTCTTT
TRBJ2-5,TRBV6-4,.,.,CASNYYQETQYF,TGTGCCAGCAACTACTACCAAGAGACCCAGTACTTC
TRBJ1-1,TRBV4-2,TRBD1,.,CASSQEGRDRGRSFF,TGTGCCAGCAGCCAGGAGGGGAGGGACAGGGGTCGGTCTTTCTTT
TRBJ1-6,TRBV7-8,TRBD1,.,CASSFGTGDSPLHF,TGTGCCAGCAGCTTTGGGACAGGGGATTCACCCCTCCACTTT
TRBJ1-3,TRBV5-6,.,.,CASSLKISSGNTIYF,TGTGCCAGCAGCTTGAAAATCAGCTCTGGAAACACCATATATTTT
TRBJ2-1,TRBV7-2,.,.,CASSGALEQFF,TGTGCCAGCAGCGGAGCCCTTGAGCAGTTCTTC